Described below is a single TCR beta chain sequence and its context. Its specificity is unknown. This sample stems from a study of OX40 agonist ivuxolimab in advanced cancers. Study results and caveats: There were, on average, more expanded clones in CD8+ T cells than in CD4+.

Clones were read by immunoSEQ multiplex PCR, and TCRdb kept only the in-frame ones, dropping some. The sample has tens of thousands of clones; over 75% are singletons. CDR3 length: 12 amino acids. V was trimmed by 8 bases and J by 4 bases, leaving 12 bases between them. The germline CDR1 and CDR2 sequences are SEHNR and FQNEAQ (reference sequence). The TCR originated in an adult with an advanced solid tumor such as melanoma, head and neck, liver or kidney cancer. The source material was CD4+ or CD8+ T cells sorted from blood, sampled in a trial of the OX40 agonist ivuxolimab. This rearrangement joins TRBV7-9 to TRBJ2-7; D may be TRBD1 or TRBD2 (5 bases each). Here the CDR3 DNA reads TGTGCCAGCGGGGGATCGGATTACGAGCAGTACTTC. Protein sequence: CASGGSDYEQYF.